A selection of T cell receptor beta chains follows, all from one sample in a study of PD-1 blockade in classical Hodgkin lymphoma. Produced via immunoSEQ multiplex PCR; TCRdb's table is partial and in-frame only. The data contain 35,000 to 45,000 clones, roughly 70% of them seen just once; the ten biggest clones take up about 2.8%. Specimen: peripheral blood mononuclear cells (PBMCs), collected before the second cycle of nivolumab. All receptors derive from a human donor with classical Hodgkin lymphoma. Both conserved end residues are part of each CDR3. A D gene is named only where the DNA matches it firmly. Size values are once, few and many counts, or a class for expanded clones, and some rows have none.

D	V	J	size	CDR3	DNA
TRBD1	TRBV27	TRBJ2-5	NA	CASSFRTGGETQYF	TGTGCCAGCAGTTTCAGGACAGGGGGTGAGACCCAGTACTTC
NA	TRBV7-8	TRBJ2-1	NA	CASSLGGMGIPYNEQFF	TGTGCCAGCAGCTTAGGGGGGATGGGTATCCCCTACAATGAGCAGTTCTTC
NA	TRBV7-6	TRBJ2-7	few	CASSIEVGGSYEQYF	TGTGCCAGCAGCATCGAGGTGGGCGGCTCCTACGAGCAGTACTTC
NA	TRBV7-2	TRBJ2-5	once	CASSLAGKETQYF	TGTGCCAGCAGCTTAGCGGGGAAAGAGACCCAGTACTTC
NA	TRBV6-5	TRBJ1-2	NA	CASSYSTALTIGYTF	TGTGCCAGCAGTTACTCCACCGCTTTAACTATTGGCTACACCTTC
TRBD1	TRBV19	TRBJ1-2	NA	CASVSTGRKGYTF	TGTGCCTCGGTATCGACAGGGAGGAAGGGCTACACCTTC
TRBD2	TRBV4-2	TRBJ2-1	NA	CASSLGAGDSYNEQFF	TGTGCCAGCAGCCTGGGCGCGGGAGACTCCTACAATGAGCAGTTCTTC
TRBD1	TRBV7-2	TRBJ2-5	NA	CASRGPGTGETQYF	TGTGCCAGCAGAGGACCGGGGACAGGAGAGACCCAGTACTTC
NA	TRBV19	TRBJ1-1	NA	CASRLGLTHTEAFF	TGTGCCAGTAGATTGGGCCTCACACACACTGAAGCTTTCTTT
TRBD1	TRBV28	TRBJ1-2	NA	CASSSWTGGTHGYTF	TGTGCCAGCAGTTCTTGGACAGGGGGTACTCATGGCTACACCTTC
TRBD1	TRBV4-3	TRBJ1-2	NA	CASSQAEGTGLYGYTF	TGCGCCAGCAGCCAAGCAGAAGGGACAGGCCTTTATGGCTACACCTTC
TRBD2	TRBV11-3	TRBJ2-3	NA	CASSPSTSGRTDTQYF	TGTGCCAGCAGCCCTTCGACTAGCGGACGCACAGATACGCAGTATTTT
NA	TRBV6-6	TRBJ1-1	NA	CACRRDFANTEAFF	TGTGCGTGTCGGCGGGACTTCGCAAACACTGAAGCTTTCTTT
TRBD2	TRBV7-2	TRBJ2-7	NA	CASSLGLAGRPSYEQYF	TGTGCCAGCAGCTTAGGACTAGCGGGACGCCCATCCTACGAGCAGTACTTC
NA	TRBV27	TRBJ1-2	few	CASSLLPGNYGYTF	TGTGCCAGCAGTTTATTACCAGGGAACTATGGCTACACCTTC
NA	TRBV28	TRBJ1-2	NA	CASSSPFNRGYTF	TGTGCCAGCAGTTCCCCTTTTAACAGGGGCTACACCTTC
NA	TRBV7-2	TRBJ1-1	NA	CASSLATNTEAFF	TGTGCCAGCAGCTTAGCCACAAACACTGAAGCTTTCTTT
NA	TRBV9	TRBJ2-7	NA	CASSVGSSYEQYF	TGTGCCAGCAGCGTAGGTTCGAGCTACGAGCAGTACTTC
TRBD1	TRBV10-3	TRBJ1-1	few	CAIAGQARDEAFF	TGTGCCATCGCGGGACAGGCGAGAGATGAAGCTTTCTTT
NA	TRBV4-1	TRBJ2-7	NA	CASRDDRYEQYF	TGCGCCAGCAGGGATGATCGCTACGAGCAGTACTTC
NA	TRBV6-6	TRBJ2-1	NA	CASSPRGRFEQFF	TGTGCCAGCAGTCCCCGAGGCCGCTTTGAGCAGTTCTTC
NA	TRBV7-7	TRBJ2-1	NA	CASSLELARYNEQFF	TGTGCTAGCAGCTTGGAATTAGCAAGGTACAATGAGCAGTTCTTC
TRBD1	TRBV9	TRBJ1-5	NA	CASSVGQGENQPQHF	TGTGCCAGCAGCGTAGGGCAGGGGGAGAATCAGCCCCAGCATTTT
NA	TRBV6-6	TRBJ2-7	NA	CASKPGSKPYYEQYF	TGTGCCAGCAAACCAGGGTCCAAACCCTACTACGAGCAGTACTTC
NA	TRBV7-6	TRBJ1-6	few	CASSPAGPDSPLHF	TGTGCCAGCAGCCCTGCCGGTCCGGATTCACCCCTCCACTTT
TRBD1	TRBV18	TRBJ1-4	NA	CASSPPDRTGWNEKLFF	TGTGCCAGCTCACCACCAGATCGGACAGGGTGGAATGAAAAACTGTTTTTT
NA	TRBV7-3	TRBJ1-1	NA	CASSFGWGEGEAFF	TGTGCCAGCAGCTTCGGGTGGGGCGAAGGTGAAGCTTTCTTT
NA	TRBV10-3	TRBJ1-1	NA	CAISDLPWTENTEAFF	TGTGCCATCAGTGACCTTCCTTGGACAGAGAACACTGAAGCTTTCTTT
NA	TRBV4-1	TRBJ1-1	NA	CASSFPRGNTEAFF	TGCGCCAGCAGCTTTCCACGGGGTAACACTGAAGCTTTCTTT
NA	TRBV6-6	TRBJ2-4	NA	CATKRGLANIQYF	TGTGCCACTAAGAGGGGGCTAGCGAACATTCAGTACTTC